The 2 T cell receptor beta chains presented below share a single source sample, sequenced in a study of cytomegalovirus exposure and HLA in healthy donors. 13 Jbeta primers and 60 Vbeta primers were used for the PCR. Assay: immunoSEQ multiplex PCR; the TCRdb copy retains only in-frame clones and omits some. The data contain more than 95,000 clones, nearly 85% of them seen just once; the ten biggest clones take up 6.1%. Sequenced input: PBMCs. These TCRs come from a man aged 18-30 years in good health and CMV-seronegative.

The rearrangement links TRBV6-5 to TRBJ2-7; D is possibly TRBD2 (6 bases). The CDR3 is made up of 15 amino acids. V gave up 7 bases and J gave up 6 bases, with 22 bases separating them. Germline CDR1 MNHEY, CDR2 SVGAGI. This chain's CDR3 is CASNPLVGRTAEQYF. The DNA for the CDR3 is TGTGCCAGCAACCCCCTGGTGGGGAGGACGGCCGAGCAGTACTTC.

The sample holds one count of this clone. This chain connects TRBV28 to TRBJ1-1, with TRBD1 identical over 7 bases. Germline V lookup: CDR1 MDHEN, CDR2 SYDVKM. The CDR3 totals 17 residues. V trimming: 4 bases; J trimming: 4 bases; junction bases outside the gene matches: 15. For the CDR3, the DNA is TGTGCCAGCAGTTCATATTCGACAGGGCGGGGTGTCACTGAAGCTTTCTTT. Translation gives CASSSYSTGRGVTEAFF. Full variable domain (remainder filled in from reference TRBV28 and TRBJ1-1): DVKVTQSSRYLVKRTGEKVFLECVQDMDHENMFWYRQDPGLGLRLIYFSYDVKMKEKGDIPEGYSVSREKKERFSLILESASTNQTSMYLCASSSYSTGRGVTEAFFGQGTRLTVV.